These 2 T cell receptor beta chains were all obtained from the same sample, sequenced in a study of shared clonotypes between healthy human individuals (TCRdb year 2020). The library was prepared using the immunoSEQ multiplex PCR assay. TCRdb limited this immuneACCESS table to in-frame rearrangements with V and J called. A share of clones is missing; checked studies link under half to unresolved V genes, and the rest is unexplained. In all, the sample holds roughly 2.1 million clones, and approximately 94% of those were seen once. Of the sample, about 1.5% falls within the top ten clones. For the CD8 naive samples, CD45RO-negative cells were positively selected for CCR7, yielding a CD45RA+CCR7+ population from which TemRA cells were excluded. The source material was naive CD8+ T cells from PBMCs. The label giving this sample's cell subset or site can be read as: CD45RA+CCR7+. The receptors were sampled from a man between 18 and 29 years old in good health. Some clones in this sample may be carry-over from other donors' samples.

This chain joins TRBV9 and TRBJ2-7, with D tentatively TRBD2 (7 bases). V was pared by 0 bases and J by 7 bases, with 17 bases between. CDR3 length: 15 amino acids. The germline V gene encodes CDR1 SGDLS and CDR2 YYNGEE. DNA for the CDR3: TGTGCCAGCAGCGTAGACAGCGGGACTCAGGGGGAGCAGTACTTC. It yields the protein CASSVDSGTQGEQYF.

The chain uses TRBV10-3 and TRBJ2-5, with 9 bases matching TRBD1. The germline CDR1 and CDR2 sequences are ENHRY and SYGVKD. J gave up 0 bases and V 2 bases, and 10 bases lay outside the gene matches. This CDR3 region has 18 residues. CDR3 protein: CAISEPKRTGDYQETQYF. The CDR3 coding sequence is TGTGCCATCAGTGAGCCAAAACGGACAGGGGATTACCAAGAGACCCAGTACTTC.